Given below is one T cell receptor (beta chain) in context. Resolution of symptoms, clearance, or two negative PCRs was present in recovered Cohort 3 donors. This sample was included in a study of blood T cell repertoires in COVID-19. Study details: The samples span acute and convalescent COVID-19 from the United States, Italy and Spain. Nucleic acid was either cDNA or gDNA, and it came from T cells, B-cell-depleted T cells, or PBMCs.

The data were produced by immunoSEQ multiplex PCR, yet TCRdb's version contains in-frame clones alone and is incomplete. The sample lists fewer than 400,000 clones; under 95% were seen once. Germline trimming cut 2 bases from V and 2 bases from J; bases unmatched to any gene: 4. The CDR3 totals 15 residues. Per germline, CDR1 SEHNR and CDR2 FQNEAQ (reference sequence). Sequencing was carried out using PBMCs or T cells enriched from blood (not recorded which). This clonotype was sampled from a woman aged 30 to 39 who had recovered from COVID-19. This chain uses TRBV7-9 with TRBJ2-7; TRBD2 aligns across 9 bases. The CDR3 DNA is TGTGCCAGCAGCTTAACGGGACTAGCAGCCTACGAGCAGTACTTC. Protein product: CASSLTGLAAYEQYF.